The 12 T cell receptor beta chains reported below all come from one sample, sequenced in a study of identical twins. MiXCR, applied by TCRdb to the 5' RACE reads, yields one record per CDR3 protein. The sample comprises 600,000 to 700,000 distinct CDR3 sequences, approximately 21% of which are singletons, and roughly 4.3% rests with the top ten. These sequences were also reported in another study, on T cells expressing NK-cell markers.

The sequenced material came from PBMCs. These receptors came from a woman between 18 and 29 years old in good health.

V usage is TRBV7-2 and J usage is TRBJ2-7; D possibly matches TRBD1 or TRBD2 (5 bases each). Germline V gene lookup returns CDR1 SGHTA and CDR2 FQGNSA. The CDR3 is made up of 14 amino acids. Trimming pared 8 bases from V and 2 bases from J, leaving 16 bases between. The CDR3 DNA is TGTGCCAGCGCGAAGTTCGAGGGACCCTACGAGCAGTACTTC. Translating it yields CASAKFEGPYEQYF.

V usage is TRBV5-1 and J usage is TRBJ2-3, with no clear D. CDR3 length: 12 residues. From germline, CDR1 is SGHRS and CDR2 YFSETQ. V was cut by 5 bases and J by 1 base, with 5 bases left in between. The CDR3 DNA reads TGCGCCAGCAGGTTCGGCACAGATACGCAGTATTTT. Translated: CASRFGTDTQYF.

The V call is TRBV5-1, the J call TRBJ1-1; D possibly corresponds to TRBD1 (6 bases). This CDR3 has 16 amino acids. Germline values: CDR1 SGHRS, CDR2 YFSETQ. V was pared by 0 bases and J by 2 bases, with 14 bases between. The CDR3 region is CASSLVPGDLNTEAFF. The CDR3 coding sequence is TGCGCCAGCAGCTTGGTGCCAGGGGACTTAAACACTGAAGCTTTCTTT.

A few counts support this clonotype. This chain uses TRBV12-3 or TRBV12-4 with TRBJ2-4, with 11 nucleotides matching TRBD2. The length of the CDR3 is 17 residues. V lost 7 bases and J lost 1; bases outside the gene matches: 9. The CDR3 sequence is CASTQLAGVGAKNIQYF. The CDR3 nucleotides read TGTGCCAGCACCCAACTAGCGGGAGTGGGGGCCAAAAACATTCAGTACTTC.

This clonotype has at least ten counts. This chain joins TRBV12-3 or TRBV12-4 and TRBJ2-2, with 7 bases matching TRBD2. The V gene end was trimmed by 5 bases and the J gene end by 6 bases; junction bases not matched to a gene: 6. The CDR3 spans 14 residues. DNA of the CDR3: TGTGCCAGCAGTGTGAGCGGGATCGCCGGGGAGCTGTTTTTT. It codes for CASSVSGIAGELFF.

The CDR3 protein is CAIRRSSGSPKGFYEQYF. The DNA of the CDR3 is TGTGCCATCAGACGATCGAGCGGGAGCCCCAAAGGCTTTTACGAGCAGTACTTC. The chain has TRBV10-3 and TRBJ2-7; 8 nucleotides line up with TRBD2. The CDR3 is 18 amino acids. J gave up 4 bases and V 6 bases, and 20 bases lay outside the gene matches. CDR1 is ENHRY, CDR2 SYGVKD, per germline.

This chain uses TRBV29-1 with TRBJ2-7; the D gene is possibly TRBD1 (6 bases). The CDR3 is made up of 13 amino acids. Trimming cost V 0 bases and J 7 bases, with 13 bases left between them. Germline assignment: CDR1 SQVTM and CDR2 ANQGSEA. The CDR3 loop reads CSVEDQGLGEQYF. The DNA of the CDR3 is TGCAGCGTTGAAGATCAGGGGTTAGGGGAGCAGTACTTC.

This clonotype was seen at least ten times. The chain has TRBV12-3 or TRBV12-4 and TRBJ2-7; 8 bases agree with TRBD2. V was pared by 5 bases and J by 2 bases, with 14 bases of the junction left unmatched. This CDR3 region has 17 residues. The CDR3, as DNA: TGTGCCAGCAGTCGTGGGACTAGGGCGGTCGGCACCTACGAGCAGTACTTC. Protein: CASSRGTRAVGTYEQYF.

This clonotype has a handful of counts. The chain uses TRBV7-9 and TRBJ2-7; 9 positions match TRBD2. Per the germline V gene, CDR1 is SEHNR and CDR2 is FQNEAQ (reference sequence). The CDR3 is 14 residues long. Unmatched junction bases numbered 7, after V lost 8 bases and J lost 2 bases. The CDR3 protein is CASQLLAGPYEQYF. The CDR3, as DNA: TGTGCCAGCCAACTGCTAGCGGGACCCTACGAGCAGTACTTC.

This clonotype was seen at least ten times. The rearrangement joins TRBV20-1 to TRBJ2-3; D might be TRBD1 (5 bases). This CDR3 contains 12 residues. Germline lookup yields CDR1 DFQATT and CDR2 SNEGSKA (reference sequence). V was trimmed by 2 bases and J by 9 bases, leaving 12 bases between them. The CDR3 DNA sequence: TGCAGTGCTAGAAGGGGCCCAGGGACGCAGTATTTT. Its translation: CSARRGPGTQYF.

Ten or more counts support this clonotype. The V call is TRBV12-3 or TRBV12-4, the J call TRBJ2-4; D is uncertain. Trimming took off 2 bases at V and 4 bases at J, with 0 bases between the two ends. The CDR3 spans 11 residues. This chain's CDR3 is CASSLKNIQYF. CDR3 coding DNA: TGTGCCAGCAGTTTAAAAAACATTCAGTACTTC.

The chain employs TRBV24-1 and TRBJ2-1; 13 bases align to TRBD2. Germline V lookup: CDR1 KGHDR, CDR2 SFDVKD. V shed 9 bases and J 5 bases; nucleotides not matched to a gene: 3. The CDR3 extends over 14 amino acids. This CDR3 is CATAGTSGNNEQFF. The DNA for the CDR3 is TGTGCCACCGCCGGGACTAGCGGGAACAATGAGCAGTTCTTC.